The 20 T cell receptor beta chains below were found in one sample sequenced in a study of blood T cell repertoires in COVID-19. This table comes from immunoSEQ multiplex PCR, and its TCRdb copy is limited to in-frame clones, with some not included. The table includes 150,000 to 160,000 clones, nearly 80% detected once. The sequencing input was peripheral blood. The receptors stem from a man older than 75 with acute or convalescent COVID-19.

The chain joins TRBV19 to TRBJ1-5; 9 bases are a match to TRBD1. This CDR3 comprises 15 residues. V was pared by 7 bases and J by 2 bases, with 6 bases of the junction left unmatched. From germline, CDR1 is LNHDA and CDR2 SQIVND (reference sequence). The CDR3 sequence is CASTGQGLGNQPQHF. DNA for the CDR3: TGTGCCAGTACGGGACAGGGTTTAGGCAATCAGCCCCAGCATTTT.

A remark on this clone: The CDR3 does not close with the conserved phenylalanine or tryptophan, likely indicating a read error. The DNA is left out, because the CDR3 cannot be placed on it with certainty; the CDR3 is given as TCRdb lists it. The V and J genes are TRBV23-1 and TRBJ1-3. TRBV23-1 is labeled an ORF, and its function is uncertain. Termini included, the CDR3 measures 14 amino acids. The CDR3 reads CASSQSEESAVRLR.

The chain links TRBV4-2 to TRBJ2-5, with D tentatively TRBD1 (6 bases). Germline lookup yields CDR1 LGHNA and CDR2 YNFKEQ. The CDR3 sequence is 17 residues long. V was trimmed by 0 bases and J by 5 bases, leaving 19 bases between them. CDR3 in amino acids: CASSQDKKEPGAETQYF. CDR3 bases: TGTGCCAGCAGCCAAGACAAGAAGGAACCAGGGGCGGAGACCCAGTACTTC.

This sequence joins TRBV4-2 and TRBJ2-1; D possibly corresponds to TRBD1 (7 bases). The CDR3 runs to 16 residues. Trimming left V 0 bases short and J 2 bases short, with 11 bases between. Germline V gives CDR1 LGHNA, CDR2 YNFKEQ. CDR3 loop: CASSQDGGTAYNEQFF. CDR3 coding DNA: TGTGCCAGCAGCCAAGATGGGGGGACAGCCTACAATGAGCAGTTCTTC.

The chain has TRBV10-2 and TRBJ2-3; the match to TRBD2 covers 14 bases. V gave up 8 bases and J gave up 6 bases; unmatched junction bases: 4. The CDR3 contains 14 residues. In germline, CDR1 is WSHSY, CDR2 SAAADI. The CDR3 sequence is CASGTSGSPDTQYF. The CDR3 DNA sequence: TGCGCCAGCGGGACTAGCGGGAGCCCGGATACGCAGTATTTT.

The sample holds a few counts of this clone. The rearrangement links TRBV7-8 to TRBJ1-4; D unresolved. V lost 4 bases and J lost 8, with 14 bases in between. The germline V gene has CDR1 SGHVS and CDR2 FQNEAQ. There are 14 residues in the CDR3. Here the CDR3 DNA reads TGTGCCAGCAGCTCCCGGAACGGCGGCGAAAAACTGTTTTTT. The encoded protein is CASSSRNGGEKLFF.

This chain connects TRBV15 to TRBJ2-3, with a tentative D call TRBD2 (5 bases). The CDR3 sequence is 15 residues long. Germline-derived CDR1 and CDR2 are LNHNV and YYDKDF (reference sequence). Trimming removed 2 bases from V and 4 bases from J, with 13 bases in between. CDR3 coding DNA: TGTGCCACCAGCAGAACCCGGTCGAGGGCAGATACGCAGTATTTT. Translation gives CATSRTRSRADTQYF. The full variable domain, rest sourced from reference TRBV15 and TRBJ2-3, is DAMVIQNPRYQVTQFGKPVTLSCSQTLNHNVMYWYQQKSSQAPKLLFHYYDKDFNNEADTPDNFQSRRPNTSFCFLDIRSPGLGDTAMYLCATSRTRSRADTQYFGPGTRLTVL.

This clone showed up just a few times. The chain is built from TRBV5-1 and TRBJ1-2; D call uncertain. The V and J ends lost 0 bases and 0 bases respectively, with 15 bases between them. The CDR3 length is 17 residues. CDR1 and CDR2 (germline): SGHRS, YFSETQ. The CDR3 region has the DNA TGCGCCAGCAGCTTGGGCACGGCAGGCCAATCTAACTATGGCTACACCTTC. Its protein product is CASSLGTAGQSNYGYTF. The full variable domain, in which reference TRBV5-1 and TRBJ1-2 provide the parts outside the CDR3, is KAGVTQTPRYLIKTRGQQVTLSCSPISGHRSVSWYQQTPGQGLQFLFEYFSETQRNKGNFPGRFSGRQFSNSRSEMNVSTLELGDSALYLCASSLGTAGQSNYGYTFGSGTRLTVV.

This chain links TRBV5-1 with TRBJ2-5; 8 bases are a match to TRBD1. Trimming removed 4 bases from V and 5 bases from J; junction bases left unmatched: 7. The CDR3 is 14 residues long. Germline CDR1 reads SGHRS; CDR2 reads YFSETQ. CDR3 nucleotides: TGCGCCAGCAGCAGAGGACAGGGCGTTGAGACCCAGTACTTC. This gives the protein CASSRGQGVETQYF.

The rearrangement uses TRBV3-1 (or the pseudogene TRBV3-2) and TRBJ1-1; D is uncertain. CDR1 is LGHDT, CDR2 YNNKEL, per germline (reference sequence). The germline V and J ends were trimmed by 5 bases and 3 bases, with 10 bases remaining between them. CDR3 length: 13 amino acids. In DNA, the CDR3 is TGTGCCAGCAGCACAGTTTCCGACACTGAAGCTTTCTTT. Protein: CASSTVSDTEAFF.

This sequence joins TRBV11-3 and TRBJ2-1; 13 positions agree with TRBD2. Trimming took 0 bases from V and 5 from J; bases not matched to a gene: 1. The CDR3 is 16 amino acids. Per the germline V gene, CDR1 is SGHNT and CDR2 is YENEEA. The DNA for the CDR3 is TGTGCCAGCAGCTTAGAGACTAGCGGGGGGAACAATGAGCAGTTCTTC. This encodes CASSLETSGGNNEQFF.

The chain couples TRBV24-1 to TRBJ2-5; TRBD2 agrees at 9 bases. The germline CDR1 and CDR2 sequences are KGHDR and SFDVKD. The V and J ends lost 1 base and 5 bases, in that order; junction bases with no gene match: 7. The CDR3 loop spans 16 amino acids. The CDR3 region is CATSDFGSGRRETQYF. The CDR3 coding sequence is TGTGCCACCAGTGATTTTGGTAGCGGGAGAAGGGAGACCCAGTACTTC.

V usage is TRBV7-3 and J usage is TRBJ1-1; no definite D call. The germline V gene encodes CDR1 SGHTA and CDR2 FQGTGA. The CDR3 extends over 14 amino acids. Between the trimmed V and J ends, which lost 0 bases and 0 bases, there was a span of 5 bases. The CDR3 sequence is CASSLTAMNTEAFF. The DNA of the CDR3 is TGTGCCAGCAGCTTAACAGCCATGAACACTGAAGCTTTCTTT.

The chain links TRBV2 to TRBJ1-2, with TRBD1 identical over 9 bases. Per the germline V gene, CDR1 is SNHLY and CDR2 is FYNNEI. V trimming: 3 bases; J trimming: 5 bases; junction bases outside the gene matches: 7. CDR3 length: 15 residues. The DNA of the CDR3 is TGTGCCAGCAGTGACCAACAGGGGGCGGGGTATGGCTACACCTTC. Encoded protein: CASSDQQGAGYGYTF.

The chain uses TRBV2 and TRBJ2-2, with 9 bases aligning to TRBD2. There are 16 residues in the CDR3. Looked up from germline, CDR1 is SNHLY and CDR2 is FYNNEI. The junction had 8 bases not matched to a gene; V was cut back by 8 bases and J by 1 base. CDR3 residues: CASFWTSDGNTGELFF. DNA for the CDR3: TGTGCCAGCTTTTGGACTAGCGACGGGAACACCGGGGAGCTGTTTTTT.

This clone was recorded once. V usage is TRBV25-1 and J usage is TRBJ2-1, with a weak D call TRBD1 (6 bases). Trimming left V 1 base short and J 10 bases short, with 11 bases between. In germline, CDR1 is MGHDK, CDR2 SYGVNS. The CDR3 contains 13 residues. The CDR3 DNA follows: TGTGCCAGCAGTGAATTGGGCAGGGGAGAGCAGTTCTTC. The encoded protein is CASSELGRGEQFF.

The J gene is TRBJ1-3, the V gene TRBV3-1 (or the pseudogene TRBV3-2), with 8 bases matching TRBD1. CDR3 length: 17 residues. After removal of 3 bases from V and 2 bases from J, the junction contained 9 bases not matched to a gene. The germline CDR1 and CDR2 sequences are LGHDT and YNNKEL (reference sequence). In DNA, the CDR3 is TGTGCCAGCAGCCAGTTCCCGGGCAGGGGGCCTGGAAACACCATATATTTT. Amino acids: CASSQFPGRGPGNTIYF.

This clone has more than one count but fewer than ten. The J gene is TRBJ1-5, the V gene TRBV5-3, with D possibly being TRBD1 (5 bases). TRBV5-3 is an ORF, and what it does is uncertain. This CDR3 comprises 14 residues. V was clipped by 0 bases and J by 5 bases, with 9 bases between them. CDR3 sequence reads: CARSLVGGDQPQHF. The DNA of the CDR3 is TGTGCCAGAAGCTTGGTTGGGGGGGATCAGCCCCAGCATTTT.

This chain joins TRBV2 and TRBJ1-5; unclear D gene. V shed 8 bases and J shed 4 bases, with 9 bases lying between them. This CDR3 is 12 amino acids long. Germline V CDR1 and CDR2: SNHLY, FYNNEI. The CDR3 loop reads CASQEVNQPQHF. The DNA for the CDR3 is TGTGCCAGCCAAGAGGTTAATCAGCCCCAGCATTTT.

This chain links TRBV2 with TRBJ2-2; possible D gene TRBD2, 6 bases. Germline-derived CDR1 and CDR2 are SNHLY and FYNNEI. The CDR3 loop spans 12 amino acids. The ends were cut back, 5 bases at V and 7 bases at J, with 8 bases in the middle. CDR3 region: CASSRGIGELFF. DNA of the CDR3: TGTGCCAGCAGTCGGGGGATCGGGGAGCTGTTTTTT.